This T cell receptor (beta chain) was captured by sequencing in a study of human T cells and chemical hapten exposure. Turning to the study itself: Upper inner arm skin measuring approximately 2 cm by approximately 2 cm received 2% DPC for sensitization. Mostly female patients had alopecia areata, totalis or universalis.

As to time point: patch test 1, 2 weeks after DPC sensitization. As for treatment: therapeutic diphenylcyclopropenone sensitization with weekly scalp DPC. Every donor had alopecia and was 18 to 70 years old; all were suitable for DPC. V shed 3 bases and J shed 0 bases, with 12 bases lying between them. The CDR3 loop spans 17 amino acids. In the source study's methods: With a range of roughly 23,224 to 690,600, the median per sample was roughly 97,000 TCRs. TCRdb recomputed calls from the RACE reads with MiXCR, one row per CDR3 protein. The V and J calls here are based on TCRdb, not the publication. The table has fewer than 500,000 distinct CDR3 sequences, about 4.4% seen once. This clonotype turned up a few times.

The clonotype was recovered from a woman aged 45-65 years with alopecia areata. Some clones in this sample may be carry-over from other donors' samples. Specimen: whole blood, collected in connection with sensitization to the hapten diphenylcyclopropenone (DPC). V and J are TRBV12-3 or TRBV12-4 and TRBJ2-6; no reliable D call. CDR3 sequence (DNA): TGTGCCAGCAGTTTTCGGGCCTCGAGCTCTGGGGCCAACGTCCTGACTTTC. Translation gives CASSFRASSSGANVLTF.